This entry lists 8 T cell receptor beta chains sequenced from one sample in a study of technical replicates of blood from several donors. Here immunoSEQ multiplex PCR was the method, and the copy in TCRdb shows in-frame clones only, minus some. The data contain tens of thousands of clones, 93% of them singletons. The material sequenced was T cells isolated from PBMCs. These receptors were collected from a human donor in good health.

The chain recombines TRBV7-9 with TRBJ1-4, with D maybe TRBD1 (6 bases). This CDR3 comprises 15 residues. CDR1 and CDR2 from the germline V gene are SEHNR and FQNEAQ (reference sequence). The V gene lost 4 bases and the J gene lost 5 bases, with 14 bases spanning the gap. The CDR3 DNA is TGTGCCAGCAGCTCAATGGCAGGGGTGAATGAAAAACTGTTTTTT. This sequence encodes CASSSMAGVNEKLFF.

The chain is built from TRBV6-6 and TRBJ1-5; D possibly corresponds to TRBD1 (5 bases). Germline V gives CDR1 MNHNY, CDR2 SVGAGI (reference sequence). Between the trimmed V and J ends, which lost 5 bases and 0 bases, there was a span of 11 bases. This CDR3 has 15 residues. The CDR3 nucleotides are TGTGCCAGCAGTGACCCTAGGGGTAGCAATCAGCCCCAGCATTTT. This encodes CASSDPRGSNQPQHF.

The chain uses TRBV21-1 and TRBJ2-6; no check of the table's D call, TRBD1, against the DNA was made. TRBV21-1 is a recognized pseudogene. The CDR3 consists of 24 residues. The CDR3 reads CASSSFPGHRDPGLPRSGANVLTF. CDR3 bases: TGTGCCAGCAGCAGTTTCCCGGGACATAGAGACCCAGGTCTCCCTCGTTCTGGGGCCAACGTCCTGACTTTC.

The chain links TRBV7-2 to TRBJ1-2; unclear D gene. V lost 2 bases, J lost 4 bases, and 14 bases lay in between. In germline, CDR1 is SGHTA, CDR2 FQGNSA. The CDR3 has 15 residues. The CDR3 region is CASSLREGRGYGYTF. CDR3 nucleotides: TGTGCCAGCAGCTTAAGAGAAGGCCGGGGCTATGGCTACACCTTC.

The chain carries TRBV30 and TRBJ1-2, with a possible D match to TRBD1 (6 bases). Trimming stripped 6 bases from V and 4 bases from J, with 15 bases between. CDR3 length equals 13 residues. Germline values: CDR1 GTSNPN, CDR2 SVGIG (reference sequence). DNA for the CDR3: TGTGCCTGCCCCACGGGGGGGCCCTATGGCTACACCTTC. Amino acid sequence: CACPTGGPYGYTF.

The chain carries TRBV11-2 and TRBJ2-1, with unresolved D. Trimming cost V 4 bases and J 0 bases, with 7 bases left between them. The CDR3 has 14 residues. Germline V gene lookup returns CDR1 SGHAT and CDR2 FQNNGV. The CDR3 nucleotides read TGTGCCAGCAGCTCCCTCAGCTCCTACAATGAGCAGTTCTTC. Translation gives CASSSLSSYNEQFF.

The chain combines TRBV5-1 with TRBJ2-1; perhaps TRBD1 as D (6 bases). Looked up from germline, CDR1 is SGHRS and CDR2 is YFSETQ. The CDR3 runs to 15 residues. Trimming removed 4 bases at V and 7 bases at J, with 18 bases between. In nucleotides, the CDR3 is TGCGCCAGCAGCATTACAGGGCGCGGGCCTAATGAGCAGTTCTTC. This gives the protein CASSITGRGPNEQFF.

This clone has just one count. The chain employs TRBV29-1 and TRBJ2-7; D may be TRBD1 (5 bases). V was pared by 3 bases and J by 2 bases, with 11 bases between. CDR3 length equals 13 residues. Germline CDR1 SQVTM, CDR2 ANQGSEA. The DNA of the CDR3 is TGCAGCGTTGAGACACAGGCCCCCTACGAGCAGTACTTC. Protein sequence: CSVETQAPYEQYF.